The clone carrying this TCR beta chain was found many times. Antigen specificity is unknown. The data stem from a study of identical twins. Template switching (which added a universal primer site) was used, and cDNA carried unique molecular identifiers. TCRdb reprocessed the 5' RACE reads via MiXCR and lists one record per CDR3 protein. Seen here are roughly 350,000 distinct CDR3 sequences, 8.5% to 10% observed once, and the top ten hold 8% to 10%. Findings and limits, study-wide: Out-of-frame alpha sequences common to twins exhibited a surplus of low generation probability. Insertions were reduced in abundant cord blood beta clonotypes but not in memory repertoires.

Germline lookup yields CDR1 MGHRA and CDR2 YSYEKL. V dropped 2 bases and J dropped 4 bases, with 5 bases sitting between them. The CDR3 spans 13 residues. Among all donors, each was a healthy Caucasian. V and J are TRBV4-1 and TRBJ1-4, with D uncertain. Sequenced: naive T cells sorted from blood. This TCR derives from a woman aged 45 to 65 in good health. The CDR3 bases are TGCGCCAGCAGCCAAACGTATAATGAAAAACTGTTTTTT. Its protein product is CASSQTYNEKLFF.